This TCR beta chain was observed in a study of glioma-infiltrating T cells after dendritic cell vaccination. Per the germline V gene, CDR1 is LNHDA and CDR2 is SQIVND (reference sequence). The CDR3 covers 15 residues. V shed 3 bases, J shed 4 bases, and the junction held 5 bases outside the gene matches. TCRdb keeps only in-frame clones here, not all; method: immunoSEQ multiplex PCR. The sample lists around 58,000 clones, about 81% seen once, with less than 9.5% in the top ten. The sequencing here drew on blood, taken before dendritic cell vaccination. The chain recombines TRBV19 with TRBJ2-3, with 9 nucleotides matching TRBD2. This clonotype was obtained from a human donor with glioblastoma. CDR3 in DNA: TGTGCCAGTAGTATCGGCGGGGGGGTCGCAGATACGCAGTATTTT. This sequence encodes CASSIGGGVADTQYF.